The T cell receptor beta chain under discussion was sequenced for a study of cytomegalovirus exposure and HLA in healthy donors. Overall study findings and caveats: Reported results showed that the classifier diagnosed cytomegalovirus status with high specificity and sensitivity.

Primers: 60 Vbeta forward and 13 Jbeta reverse. The data were produced by immunoSEQ multiplex PCR, yet TCRdb's version contains in-frame clones alone and is incomplete. The sample records about 190,000 clones, roughly 73% being singletons. For this clone: Antigen unknown.

The CDR3 runs to 16 residues. Germline CDR1 is SGDLS and CDR2 is YYNGEE. J lost 2 bases, V lost 3 bases, and 5 bases had no gene match. The sample was PBMCs. The sequence came from a woman in her thirties in good health and CMV-seronegative. This rearrangement joins TRBV9 to TRBJ2-3; 11 bases align to TRBD2. CDR3 protein: CASSAGLAGNTDTQYF. The CDR3 coding sequence is TGTGCCAGCAGCGCCGGACTAGCGGGCAACACAGATACGCAGTATTTT. The full variable domain, completed using reference TRBV9 and TRBJ2-3, is DSGVTQTPKHLITATGQRVTLRCSPRSGDLSVYWYQQSLDQGLQFLIQYYNGEERAKGNILERFSAQQFPDLHSELNLSSLELGDSALYFCASSAGLAGNTDTQYFGPGTRLTVL.